The sample holds a few counts of the clone carrying this T cell receptor (beta chain). Its antigen is unidentified. The data derive from a study of OX40 agonist ivuxolimab in advanced cancers. Looking at the study overall: Patients enrolled in dose escalation were diagnosed with hepatocellular carcinoma, melanoma, renal cell or head and neck cancer. Allowance was made for prior anti-PD-1, anti-PD-L1 or anti-CTLA-4 therapy, and 35% to 40% had some. Study-wide points: By week 6 at 0.1 to 3.0 mg/kg, blood CD4+ and CD8+ T cells had expanded clonally.

Anyone with autoimmune disease history or systemic immunosuppression was excluded. The CDR3 has 15 residues. V gave up 1 base and J gave up 5 bases, with 14 bases separating them. The germline gives CDR1 SGHAT, CDR2 FQNNGV. The table came from immunoSEQ multiplex PCR; TCRdb's copy has only in-frame clones and leaves some out. The sample gives approximately 100,000 clones, about 90% of which show up once; about 1.5% is in the top ten. The source is an adult with an advanced solid tumor such as melanoma, head and neck, liver or kidney cancer. The chain recombines TRBV11-2 with TRBJ2-5; D not certain. The source was CD4+ or CD8+ T cells sorted from blood, collected in a trial of the OX40 agonist ivuxolimab. Here the CDR3 DNA reads TGTGCCAGCAGCTTAGGGGTGGGAACTCAGGAGACCCAGTACTTC. Translated, it gives CASSLGVGTQETQYF.